The 29 T cell receptor beta chains below were found in one sample sequenced in a study of T cells in Graves' hyperthyroidism and ophthalmopathy. TCR beta CDR3 sequences were amplified from RNA transcripts. RT-PCR in the first round (using the HTBI primer set) targeted the TCR CDR3. TCRdb passed the multiplex PCR reads through MiXCR, listing each CDR3 protein once. The sample lists under 350,000 distinct CDR3 sequences; approximately 13% were seen once. Sample: blood. These receptors all come from a woman aged 40 to 49 with Graves' hyperthyroidism.

This clonotype was seen at least ten times. The chain has TRBV12-3 or TRBV12-4 and TRBJ1-2; D remains unclear. The CDR3 has 9 amino acids. Trimming removed 8 bases from V and 12 bases from J, with 10 bases in between. The CDR3 region is CASGSSDTF. The CDR3 DNA sequence: TGTGCCAGCGGCTCTAGCGACACCTTC.

The table lists this clonotype with a few counts. The V gene is TRBV5-4, the J gene TRBJ2-2; TRBD2 matches 9 bases. CDR1 is SGHNT, CDR2 YYREEE, per germline (reference sequence). V lost 1 base and J lost 1; bases outside the gene matches: 5. This CDR3 has 17 residues. The CDR3 protein is CASSLLSGRLNTGELFF. Here the CDR3 DNA reads TGTGCCAGCAGCTTGCTAAGCGGGAGGTTGAACACCGGGGAGCTGTTTTTT.

This clonotype was seen at least ten times. This CDR3 is CASSLEPGLNEKLFF. DNA for the CDR3: TGTGCCAGCAGCTTGGAGCCGGGCCTAAATGAAAAACTGTTTTTT. The gene calls are TRBV5-8 and TRBJ1-4; D unresolved. Germline V lookup: CDR1 SGHTS, CDR2 YDEGEE. Trimming pared 0 bases from V and 5 bases from J, leaving 11 bases between. The CDR3 extends over 15 amino acids.

At least ten counts were recorded for this clonotype. The rearrangement uses TRBV5-1 and TRBJ2-7; possible D gene TRBD2, 5 bases. Trimming cost V 3 bases and J 6 bases, with 22 bases left between them. The germline V gene encodes CDR1 SGHRS and CDR2 YFSETQ. The CDR3 consists of 16 residues. CDR3 loop: CASSSAPIAPLGEQYF. The CDR3 nucleotides are TGCGCCAGCAGCTCCGCCCCAATAGCGCCTTTGGGCGAGCAGTACTTC.

Comments on this clonotype: A read error is possible here, since a much larger clone lies one base away. The chain joins TRBV20-1 to TRBJ2-6; tentatively, D is TRBD1 or TRBD2 (5 bases each). The CDR3 is 12 residues long. Germline assignment: CDR1 DFQATT and CDR2 SNEGSKA (reference sequence). For the CDR3, the DNA is TGCAGTGCTAGGTCCGGGGCCGACGTCCTGACTTTC. It yields the protein CSARSGADVLTF.

Of note for this clonotype: An end of the junction differs from the germline gene, which may be a read error. The V call is TRBV12-3 or TRBV12-4, the J call TRBJ1-3; 8 bases map to TRBD1. The CDR3 contains 15 residues. The CDR3 sequence: CASGWDRPSGNIIYF. For the CDR3, the DNA is TGTGCCAGCGGATGGGACAGGCCGTCAGGAAACATCATATATTTT.

This clonotype was counted many times. J is TRBJ1-2 and V is TRBV6-5, with D hard to call. The ends were cut back, 0 bases at V and 2 bases at J, with 7 bases in the middle. The CDR3 has 14 residues. Germline assignment: CDR1 MNHEY and CDR2 SVGAGI. The CDR3 region has the DNA TGTGCCAGCAGTTACTCGACACCAAACTATGGCTACACCTTC. This encodes CASSYSTPNYGYTF.

V usage is TRBV12-3 or TRBV12-4 and J usage is TRBJ1-1, with D uncertain. V was trimmed by 2 bases and J by 4 bases, leaving 8 bases between them. This CDR3 has 13 amino acids. The CDR3 reads CASSLMDGTEAFF. The CDR3 DNA follows: TGTGCCAGCAGTTTAATGGATGGCACTGAAGCTTTCTTT.

This clonotype was observed a handful of times. For the CDR3, the DNA is TGTGCCAGTCGGGACAGGGCAGGGGTGGGGAATCAGCCCCAGCATTTT. This gives the protein CASRDRAGVGNQPQHF. The V call is TRBV19, the J call TRBJ1-5; TRBD1 aligns across 9 bases. Looked up from germline, CDR1 is LNHDA and CDR2 is SQIVND (reference sequence). V dropped 8 bases and J dropped 4; count of bases not matched to a gene: 12. The CDR3 length is 16 residues.

Comment on this clonotype: A read error may explain this, as a much larger clone is one base away. The chain combines TRBV29-1 with TRBJ2-7; perhaps TRBD1 as D (5 bases). The CDR3 has 15 amino acids. V shed 0 bases and J shed 0 bases, with 12 bases lying between them. CDR1 is SQVTM, CDR2 ANQGSEA, per germline. CDR3 residues: CSVEDLRQGSYEQYF. The CDR3, as DNA: TGCAGCGTTGAAGATCTAAGGCAGGGCTCCTACGAGCAGTACTTC.

This clonotype was found many times. For the CDR3, the DNA is TGTGCCTGGAGTGCCGGACAGGGCTACAATCAGCCCCAGCATTTT. Translated: CAWSAGQGYNQPQHF. The J gene is TRBJ1-5, the V gene TRBV30, with 8 bases that match TRBD1. With 1 base clipped from V and 3 bases from J, the junction kept 5 bases outside the gene matches. CDR1 is GTSNPN and CDR2 is SVGIG in the germline V gene (reference sequence). The CDR3 is 15 amino acids. The whole variable domain, filled in from reference TRBV30 and TRBJ1-5, reads SQTIHQWPATLVQPVGSPLSLECTVEGTSNPNLYWYRQAAGRGLQLLFYSVGIGQISSEVPQNLSASRPQDRQFILSSKKLLLSDSGFYLCAWSAGQGYNQPQHFGDGTRLSIL.

This clonotype was detected ten times or more. The V and J genes are TRBV20-1 and TRBJ2-5; 12 bases are shared with TRBD2. Germline-derived CDR1 and CDR2 are DFQATT and SNEGSKA (reference sequence). This CDR3 has 14 residues. V shed 3 bases, J shed 5 bases, and the junction held 4 bases outside the gene matches. CDR3 region: CSASPLAGGETQYF. The CDR3, as DNA: TGCAGTGCTAGTCCCCTAGCGGGAGGGGAGACCCAGTACTTC.

This clonotype was counted many times. The rearrangement uses TRBV2 and TRBJ2-1; D is uncertain. This CDR3 spans 11 amino acids. Deletions cut 6 bases from V and 6 bases from J, with 6 bases between. Germline CDR1 SNHLY, CDR2 FYNNEI. CDR3 loop: CASRGFNEQFF. The CDR3 DNA follows: TGTGCCAGCAGGGGGTTCAATGAGCAGTTCTTC. Variable domain in full (rest from reference TRBV2 and TRBJ2-1): EPEVTQTPSHQVTQMGQEVILRCVPISNHLYFYWYRQILGQKVEFLVSFYNNEISEKSEIFDDQFSVERPDGSNFTLKIRSTKLEDSAMYFCASRGFNEQFFGPGTRLTVL.

This clonotype has just a few counts. Possible read error: a much larger clone is one base away. V is TRBV5-5 and J is TRBJ2-7, with TRBD2 matching 12 bases. V lost 6 bases to trimming and J lost 7 bases; unmatched junction nucleotides: 8. The CDR3 contains 14 residues. Germline CDR1 reads SGHKS; CDR2 reads YYEKEE (reference sequence). The CDR3: CASTPTSGGGEQYF. The CDR3 DNA reads TGTGCCAGCACCCCGACTAGCGGGGGAGGTGAGCAGTACTTC.

This clonotype was recorded many times. The chain carries TRBV28 and TRBJ2-4; 15 positions match TRBD2. J gave up 8 bases and V 6 bases, and 8 bases lay outside the gene matches. The CDR3 contains 16 residues. Germline V gene lookup returns CDR1 MDHEN and CDR2 SYDVKM. The CDR3 nucleotides are TGTGCCAGCAGCCATGGACTAGCGGGAGGGCCTGACATTCAGTACTTC. Protein sequence: CASSHGLAGGPDIQYF.

Concerning this clonotype itself: A read error may produce the germline difference seen at one junction end. The chain couples TRBV20-1 to TRBJ2-1; the match to TRBD2 covers 10 bases. Germline CDR1 reads DFQATT; CDR2 reads SNEGSKA (reference sequence). This CDR3 spans 15 amino acids. CDR3 residues: CGATIAGGSGNEQFF. In nucleotides, the CDR3 is TGCGGTGCTACAATAGCGGGAGGTAGCGGCAATGAGCAGTTCTTC.

This clonotype showed up many times. The J gene is TRBJ2-7, the V gene TRBV18; 15 bases line up with TRBD2. The CDR3 spans 15 residues. Losses at the gene ends were 4 bases for V and 7 bases for J; bases not matched to a gene: 5. Germline CDR1 is KGHSH and CDR2 is LQKENI. CDR3: CASSQTGLAGGEQYF. CDR3 DNA sequence: TGTGCCAGCTCACAGACGGGACTAGCGGGAGGAGAGCAGTACTTC.

This clonotype was counted at least ten times. The chain uses TRBV6-1 and TRBJ2-5, with TRBD1 matching over 8 bases. Germline lookup yields CDR1 MNHNS and CDR2 SASEGT. The CDR3 extends over 15 amino acids. Trimming removed 6 bases from V and 2 bases from J; junction bases left unmatched: 8. This CDR3 reads CASSRTGRPQETQYF. CDR3 nucleotide sequence: TGTGCCAGCAGCCGGACAGGGAGGCCTCAAGAGACCCAGTACTTC.

In regard to this clonotype: A much larger clone is a single base away; this may be a read error. This chain uses TRBV5-6 with TRBJ2-7; D unresolved. The CDR3 contains 13 residues. Germline V gene sequence: CDR1 SGHDT, CDR2 YYEEEE. The CDR3 region is CASSPHFSYEHYF. Here the CDR3 DNA reads TGTGCCAGCAGCCCTCATTTTTCCTACGAGCACTACTTC.

This clonotype was seen many times. DNA of the CDR3: TGTGCCAGCAGTCCGTACAGGGGTACTGAAGCTTTCTTT. Amino acids: CASSPYRGTEAFF. The chain carries TRBV27 and TRBJ1-1; 7 bases fit TRBD1. The junction had 5 bases not matched to a gene; V was cut back by 5 bases and J by 5 bases. Germline CDR1 MNHEY, CDR2 SMNVEV (reference sequence). This CDR3 region has 13 residues.

Many counts were recorded for this clonotype. The DNA for the CDR3 is TGTGCCACCAGTCGGGACAGGCAAAATGAAAAACTGTTTTTT. Translation gives CATSRDRQNEKLFF. The chain joins TRBV15 to TRBJ1-4; 8 bases agree with TRBD1. Germline V gene lookup returns CDR1 LNHNV and CDR2 YYDKDF (reference sequence). V dropped 6 bases and J dropped 5; count of bases not matched to a gene: 5. This CDR3 spans 14 amino acids.

The sample holds many counts of this clonotype. The chain employs TRBV3-1 and TRBJ2-3; no clear D. Germline loops: CDR1 LGHDT, CDR2 YNNKEL (reference sequence). Trimming left V 8 bases short and J 4 bases short, with 10 bases between. The CDR3 covers 12 residues. DNA of the CDR3: TGTGCCAGCGGGCAGATCTCAGATACGCAGTATTTT. This encodes CASGQISDTQYF.

Details on this clonotype: A much more abundant neighbour one base away suggests this may be a read error. CDR3 protein: CASSLLAGFHNEQLF. For the CDR3, the DNA is TGTGCCAGCAGCCTACTAGCGGGATTTCACAATGAGCAGCTCTTC. The chain joins TRBV12-3 or TRBV12-4 to TRBJ2-1; 10 positions match TRBD2. The CDR3 length is 15 residues.

This clonotype was seen a single time. The V call is TRBV12-3 or TRBV12-4, the J call TRBJ1-4; 11 bases fit TRBD1. Unmatched junction bases numbered 7, after V lost 3 bases and J lost 7 bases. The CDR3 has 16 amino acids. The CDR3 sequence is CASSFRTGGRGEKLFF. The CDR3 DNA reads TGTGCCAGCAGTTTCAGGACAGGGGGCCGGGGTGAAAAACTGTTTTTT.

This clonotype was counted at least ten times. The chain employs TRBV28 and TRBJ2-7, with D tentatively TRBD1 (5 bases). Germline lookup yields CDR1 MDHEN and CDR2 SYDVKM. The CDR3 extends over 14 amino acids. The ends were cut back, 7 bases at V and 5 bases at J, with 18 bases in the middle. The CDR3 DNA is TGTGCCAGCAACTTCCTCCAGGGAAGCCACGAGCAGTACTTC. Protein product: CASNFLQGSHEQYF.

A few counts support this clonotype. This rearrangement joins TRBV7-9 to TRBJ2-6; 7 bases fit TRBD1. CDR3 length: 14 residues. Germline lookup yields CDR1 SEHNR and CDR2 FQNEAQ (reference sequence). J gave up 6 bases and V 5 bases, and 4 bases lay outside the gene matches. The CDR3 nucleotides are TGTGCCAGCAGCCGACAGGGAGAGGCCAACGTCCTGACTTTC. It codes for CASSRQGEANVLTF.

This chain links TRBV7-9 with TRBJ1-6; 7 bases line up with TRBD1. The J segment lost 8 bases and the V segment lost 4 bases, leaving 2 bases of the junction unmatched. From germline, CDR1 is SEHNR and CDR2 FQNEAQ (reference sequence). This CDR3 has 13 residues. The CDR3 nucleotides read TGTGCCAGCAGCTACGACAGGGATTCACCCCTCCACTTT. This translates into CASSYDRDSPLHF. Combining the CDR3 with reference TRBV7-9 and TRBJ1-6 gives the whole variable domain DTGVSQNPRHKITKRGQNVTFRCDPISEHNRLYWYRQTLGQGPEFLTYFQNEAQLEKSRLLSDRFSAERPKGSFSTLEIQRTEQGDSAMYLCASSYDRDSPLHFGNGTRLTVT.

Worth noting for this clonotype: At one end, the junction sequence differs from germline, possibly due to a read error. The chain has TRBV7-9 and TRBJ1-4; TRBD1 might be the D (5 bases). The CDR3 length is 15 residues. CDR1 is SEHNR and CDR2 is FQNEAQ in the germline V gene (reference sequence). The CDR3 region is CASSSGTPGSEKLFF. DNA of the CDR3: TGCGCCAGCAGCTCCGGGACCCCAGGAAGTGAAAAACTGTTTTTT.

V gene TRBV5-4 combines with J gene TRBJ2-5, with 9 bases fitting TRBD1. The junction had 8 bases not matched to a gene; V was cut back by 4 bases and J by 4 bases. CDR1 and CDR2 from the germline V gene are SGHNT and YYREEE (reference sequence). This CDR3 region has 15 residues. This CDR3 is CASSRTGASGETQYF. The CDR3 DNA sequence: TGTGCCAGCAGCCGGACAGGGGCATCTGGAGAGACCCAGTACTTC.